What follows are 16 T cell receptor beta chains derived from one specimen sequenced in a study of vaccination and CD4 T cells after COVID-19. The treatment is: roughly 10-day PBMC culture with coronavirus spike peptide pools or control peptides (ViraFEST assay). The Oncomine TCR Beta short-read assay sequenced DNA from cultured CD4+ T cells. TCRdb reprocessed the PCR reads with MiXCR, giving one entry per CDR3 protein. This sample has about 13,000 distinct CDR3 sequences, with under 55% found just once. Antigens of these TCRs are unknown. The sample taken for sequencing was CD4+ T cells from blood, cultured in vitro. The source is a human donor who had recovered from COVID-19.

The rearrangement uses TRBV2 and TRBJ1-2; D is unclear. Trimming pared 8 bases from V and 0 bases from J, leaving 13 bases between. Looked up from germline, CDR1 is SNHLY and CDR2 is FYNNEI. The CDR3 runs 14 residues. The DNA of the CDR3 is TGTGCCAGCGTTAGTGAACGGGCTAACTATGGCTACACCTTC. This sequence encodes CASVSERANYGYTF. The full variable domain, its missing parts supplied by reference TRBV2 and TRBJ1-2, is EPEVTQTPSHQVTQMGQEVILRCVPISNHLYFYWYRQILGQKVEFLVSFYNNEISEKSEIFDDQFSVERPDGSNFTLKIRSTKLEDSAMYFCASVSERANYGYTFGSGTRLTVV.

There are a few counts of this clonotype. V gene TRBV7-2 combines with J gene TRBJ2-1, with TRBD2 matching 10 bases. The germline gives CDR1 SGHTA, CDR2 FQGNSA. Trimming cost V 1 base and J 5 bases; bases outside gene matches: 5. The CDR3 runs to 16 residues. CDR3 sequence: CASSLGALAGDNEQFF. CDR3 bases: TGTGCCAGCAGCTTAGGGGCGCTAGCGGGAGACAATGAGCAGTTCTTC.

This clonotype has a handful of counts. The V and J genes are TRBV20-1 and TRBJ1-6; D is perhaps TRBD1 (5 bases). CDR1 and CDR2 from the germline V gene are DFQATT and SNEGSKA (reference sequence). The germline V and J ends were trimmed by 1 base and 9 bases, with 16 bases remaining between them. The CDR3 has 15 amino acids. In nucleotides, the CDR3 is TGCAGTGCTAGAGGGTGGAGTGCCGGGGGTTCACCCCTCCACTTT. Its translation is CSARGWSAGGSPLHF.

V gene TRBV6-5 combines with J gene TRBJ2-6; unclear D gene. Germline V gene lookup returns CDR1 MNHEY and CDR2 SVGAGI. The CDR3 length is 15 residues. Trimming shortened V by 0 bases and J by 0 bases, and 3 bases separated the two germline ends. CDR3 bases: TGTGCCAGCAGTTACTCGGACTCTGGGGCCAACGTCCTGACTTTC. Translated, it gives CASSYSDSGANVLTF.

V gene TRBV11-2 combines with J gene TRBJ2-4, with D possibly called TRBD1 or TRBD2 (6 bases each). This CDR3 has 15 amino acids. Per the germline V gene, CDR1 is SGHAT and CDR2 is FQNNGV. Between the trimmed V and J ends, which lost 0 bases and 4 bases, there was a span of 10 bases. The DNA of the CDR3 is TGTGCCAGCAGCTTAGATGGAGGGGGTAAAAACATTCAGTACTTC. Translated, it gives CASSLDGGGKNIQYF. Full variable domain (missing parts from reference TRBV11-2 and TRBJ2-4): EAGVAQSPRYKIIEKRQSVAFWCNPISGHATLYWYQQILGQGPKLLIQFQNNGVVDDSQLPKDRFSAERLKGVDSTLKIQPAKLEDSAVYLCASSLDGGGKNIQYFGAGTRLSVL.

CDR3 in DNA: TGTGCCAGCAGTGAATCTGGAGTAGCGGTTGAAAAACTGTTTTTT. This encodes CASSESGVAVEKLFF. This chain connects TRBV25-1 to TRBJ1-4; unclear D gene. Germline CDR1 reads MGHDK; CDR2 reads SYGVNS. This CDR3 is built from 15 residues. V was cut by 1 base and J by 7 bases, with 13 bases left in between.

The chain couples TRBV4-1 to TRBJ2-3; D ambiguous. The CDR3 loop spans 14 amino acids. Germline V gene data show CDR1 as MGHRA and CDR2 as YSYEKL. V was trimmed by 1 base and J by 0 bases, leaving 5 bases between them. The CDR3 nucleotides read TGCGCCAGCAGCCAAGGCCTGAGCACAGATACGCAGTATTTT. It yields the protein CASSQGLSTDTQYF.

This chain uses TRBV25-1 with TRBJ2-1, with TRBD2 matching over 10 bases. Germline lookup yields CDR1 MGHDK and CDR2 SYGVNS. The CDR3 contains 16 residues. J lost 7 bases, V lost 1 base, and 7 bases had no gene match. CDR3 sequence (DNA): TGTGCCAGCAGTGAATGGGAAGCGGGGGGGCAGAATGAGCAGTTCTTC. Its protein is CASSEWEAGGQNEQFF.

This clonotype turned up a few times. The genes are TRBV9 and TRBJ1-6; the D gene is possibly TRBD1 (6 bases). The CDR3 is 16 residues long. V was shortened by 0 bases and J by 7 bases, with 14 bases between the two germline ends. CDR1 and CDR2 (germline): SGDLS, YYNGEE. The chain's CDR3 is CASSVEAGAGNSPLHF. CDR3 nucleotides: TGTGCCAGCAGCGTAGAAGCAGGGGCGGGAAATTCACCCCTCCACTTT.

This clonotype was seen a handful of times. The V and J genes are TRBV19 and TRBJ1-5; 12 nucleotides match TRBD1. From germline, CDR1 is LNHDA and CDR2 SQIVND (reference sequence). This CDR3 spans 17 amino acids. V was pared by 7 bases and J by 3 bases, with 10 bases of the junction left unmatched. CDR3: CASNTPGQGAINQPQHF. The CDR3 DNA reads as TGTGCCAGTAATACGCCGGGACAGGGGGCAATCAATCAGCCCCAGCATTTT. The full variable domain, rest sourced from reference TRBV19 and TRBJ1-5, is DGGITQSPKYLFRKEGQNVTLSCEQNLNHDAMYWYRQDPGQGLRLIYYSQIVNDFQKGDIAEGYSVSREKKESFPLTVTSAQKNPTAFYLCASNTPGQGAINQPQHFGDGTRLSIL.

The chain joins TRBV11-1 to TRBJ1-2, with 7 positions matching TRBD1. Germline V CDR1 and CDR2: SGHAT, FQDESV (reference sequence). V lost 1 base, J lost 5 bases, and 10 bases stayed unmatched. The CDR3 runs 16 residues. The CDR3 region is CASSLVPGQWKYGYTF. For the CDR3, the DNA is TGTGCCAGCAGCTTAGTTCCGGGACAGTGGAAATATGGCTACACCTTC. The full variable domain, rest sourced from reference TRBV11-1 and TRBJ1-2, is EAEVAQSPRYKITEKSQAVAFWCDPISGHATLYWYRQILGQGPELLVQFQDESVVDDSQLPKDRFSAERLKGVDSTLKIQPAELGDSAMYLCASSLVPGQWKYGYTFGSGTRLTVV.

The DNA for the CDR3 is TGTGCTAGTGGTTTGGGACCGAGATCTTACAATGAGCAGTTCTTC. This translates into CASGLGPRSYNEQFF. V usage is TRBV12-5 and J usage is TRBJ2-1; D gene uncertain. There are 15 residues in the CDR3. In germline, CDR1 is LGHNT, CDR2 FRNRAP. V lost 1 base, J lost 4 bases, and 11 bases lay in between.

This sequence joins TRBV5-6 and TRBJ1-1; D gene ambiguous. The CDR3 extends over 13 amino acids. Per the germline V gene, CDR1 is SGHDT and CDR2 is YYEEEE. V was cut by 8 bases and J by 0 bases, with 11 bases left in between. CDR3 sequence reads: CASRRQMNTEAFF. The CDR3 coding sequence is TGTGCCAGTAGGCGGCAGATGAACACTGAAGCTTTCTTT. Looking up the rest from reference TRBV5-6 and TRBJ1-1 gives the full variable domain: DAGVTQSPTHLIKTRGQQVTLRCSPKSGHDTVSWYQQALGQGPQFIFQYYEEEERQRGNFPDRFSGHQFPNYSSELNVNALLLGDSALYLCASRRQMNTEAFFGQGTRLTVV.

This clonotype was counted only a few times. The chain links TRBV19 to TRBJ2-7, with TRBD1 matching 9 bases. The length of the CDR3 is 13 residues. The germline V gene encodes CDR1 LNHDA and CDR2 SQIVND (reference sequence). With V trimmed by 6 bases and J by 5 bases, 5 bases remained unmatched. The CDR3 region is CASRRTGVDEQYF. DNA of the CDR3: TGTGCCAGTAGGAGGACAGGGGTAGACGAGCAGTACTTC.

The chain joins TRBV7-9 to TRBJ1-2, with 11 bases identical to TRBD1. This CDR3 is built from 15 residues. Germline CDR1 is SEHNR and CDR2 is FQNEAQ (reference sequence). Germline trimming cut 2 bases from V and 8 bases from J; bases unmatched to any gene: 7. DNA for the CDR3: TGTGCCAGCAGCTTACCAGGACAGGGGGCGCGGGGCTACACCTTC. This encodes CASSLPGQGARGYTF.

J is TRBJ2-3 and V is TRBV7-9, with 11 bases matching TRBD2. After removal of 4 bases from V and 1 base from J, the junction contained 7 bases not matched to a gene. Germline V gives CDR1 SEHNR, CDR2 FQNEAQ (reference sequence). The CDR3 length is 17 residues. The CDR3 DNA reads as TGTGCCAGCAGCTCATTTCCGGGACTAGCGGGCACAGATACGCAGTATTTT. Its protein product is CASSSFPGLAGTDTQYF.